This TCR beta chain comes out of a study of blood T cell repertoires in COVID-19. In the study overall: T cells, B-cell-depleted T cells, or PBMCs supplied cDNA or gDNA.

The V and J ends lost 1 base and 0 bases, in that order; junction bases with no gene match: 5. CDR1 and CDR2 (germline): SGHVS, FNYEAQ. There are 16 residues in the CDR3. As originally analysed: The assay estimated nucleated cells by amplifying reference gene primers. Assay used: immunoSEQ multiplex PCR; TCRdb lists only in-frame clones, some missing. V and J calls and clone size are given by that table; D and trimming were obtained from the DNA. The data contain around 230,000 clones, 75% to 90% of them singletons. This clone has only a few counts. Participants spanned ages about 18 to 95 years and resided in 20 to 30 US areas. Researchers sorted participants into cohorts using their self-reported clinical history.

The gene calls are TRBV7-6 and TRBJ1-1; TRBD1 matches at 7 bases. Sequenced material: PBMCs or T cells enriched from blood (not recorded which). The clonotype was recovered from a woman in her thirties or forties with acute COVID-19. The CDR3 loop is CASSLGGQRMNTEAFF. The DNA of the CDR3 is TGTGCCAGCAGCTTAGGGGGACAGAGGATGAACACTGAAGCTTTCTTT.